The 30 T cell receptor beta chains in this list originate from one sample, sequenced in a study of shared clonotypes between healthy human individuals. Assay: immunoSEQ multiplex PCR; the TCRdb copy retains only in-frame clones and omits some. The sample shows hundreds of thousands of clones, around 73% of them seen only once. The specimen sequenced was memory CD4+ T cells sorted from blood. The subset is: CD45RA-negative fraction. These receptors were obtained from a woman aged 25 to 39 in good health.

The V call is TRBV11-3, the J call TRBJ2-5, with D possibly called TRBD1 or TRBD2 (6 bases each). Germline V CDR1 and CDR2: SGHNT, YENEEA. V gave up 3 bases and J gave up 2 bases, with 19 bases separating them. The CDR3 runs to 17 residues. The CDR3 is CASSLGGLGISQETQYF. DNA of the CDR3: TGTGCCAGCAGCTTGGGGGGCCTGGGGATATCACAAGAGACCCAGTACTTC.

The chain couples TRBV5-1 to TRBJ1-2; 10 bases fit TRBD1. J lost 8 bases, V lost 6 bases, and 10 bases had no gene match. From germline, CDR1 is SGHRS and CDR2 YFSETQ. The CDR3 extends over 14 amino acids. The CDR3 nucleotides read TGCGCCAGCACCATGGGACAGGGGATGGAGGGCTACACCTTC. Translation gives CASTMGQGMEGYTF.

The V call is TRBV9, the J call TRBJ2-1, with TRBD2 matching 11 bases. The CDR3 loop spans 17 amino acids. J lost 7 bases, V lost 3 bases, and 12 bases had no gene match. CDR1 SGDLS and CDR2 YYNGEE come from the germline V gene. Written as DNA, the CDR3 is TGTGCCAGCAGCGCCGAACGTGGGCTAGCGGGAGGTAATGAGCAGTTCTTC. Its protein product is CASSAERGLAGGNEQFF.

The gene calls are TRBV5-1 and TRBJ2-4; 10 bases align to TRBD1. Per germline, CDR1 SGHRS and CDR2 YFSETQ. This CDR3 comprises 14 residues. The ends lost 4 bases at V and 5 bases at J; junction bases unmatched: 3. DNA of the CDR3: TGCGCCAGCAGCAGCGGGACAGGGGAAAACATTCAGTACTTC. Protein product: CASSSGTGENIQYF. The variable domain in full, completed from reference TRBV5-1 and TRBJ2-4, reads KAGVTQTPRYLIKTRGQQVTLSCSPISGHRSVSWYQQTPGQGLQFLFEYFSETQRNKGNFPGRFSGRQFSNSRSEMNVSTLELGDSALYLCASSSGTGENIQYFGAGTRLSVL.

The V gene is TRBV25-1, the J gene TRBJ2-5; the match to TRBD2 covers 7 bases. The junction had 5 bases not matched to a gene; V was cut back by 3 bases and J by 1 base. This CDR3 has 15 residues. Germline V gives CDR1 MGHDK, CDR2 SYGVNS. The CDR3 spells CASSDKGLRQETQYF. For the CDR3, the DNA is TGTGCCAGCAGTGATAAGGGACTACGCCAAGAGACCCAGTACTTC.

As DNA, the CDR3 is TGTGCCAGCAGCTTAGACGGCGTCCTAGCTCAGTACTTC. This codes for CASSLDGVLAQYF. The rearrangement uses TRBV11-2 and TRBJ2-7; tentatively, D is TRBD2 (5 bases). The germline V and J ends were trimmed by 0 bases and 10 bases, with 13 bases remaining between them. Germline lookup yields CDR1 SGHAT and CDR2 FQNNGV. The CDR3 length is 13 residues.

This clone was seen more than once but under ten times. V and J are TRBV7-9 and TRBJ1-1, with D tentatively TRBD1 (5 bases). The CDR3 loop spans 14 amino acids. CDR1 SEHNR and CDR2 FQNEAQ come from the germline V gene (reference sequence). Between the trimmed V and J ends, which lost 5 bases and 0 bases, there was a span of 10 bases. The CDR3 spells CASSRPGLNTEAFF. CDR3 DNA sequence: TGTGCCAGCAGCCGACCGGGGCTGAACACTGAAGCTTTCTTT.

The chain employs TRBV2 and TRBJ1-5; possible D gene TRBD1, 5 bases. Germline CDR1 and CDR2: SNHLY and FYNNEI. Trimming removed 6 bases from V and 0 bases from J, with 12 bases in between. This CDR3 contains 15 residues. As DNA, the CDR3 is TGTGCCAGCAGAACTGACAGCTATAGCAATCAGCCCCAGCATTTT. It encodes CASRTDSYSNQPQHF.

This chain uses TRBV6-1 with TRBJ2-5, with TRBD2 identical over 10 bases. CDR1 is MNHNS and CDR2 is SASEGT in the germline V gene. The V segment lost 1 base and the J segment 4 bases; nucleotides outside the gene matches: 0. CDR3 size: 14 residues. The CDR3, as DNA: TGTGCCAGCAGTGAAGGGACTAGCGGAGAGACCCAGTACTTC. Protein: CASSEGTSGETQYF.

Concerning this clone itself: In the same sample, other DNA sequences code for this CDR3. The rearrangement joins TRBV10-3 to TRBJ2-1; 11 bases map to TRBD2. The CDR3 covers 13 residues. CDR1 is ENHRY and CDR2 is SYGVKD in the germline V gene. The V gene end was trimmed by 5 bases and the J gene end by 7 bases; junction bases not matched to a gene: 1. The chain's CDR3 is CAISLAGGNEQFF. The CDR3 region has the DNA TGTGCCATCAGTCTAGCGGGAGGTAATGAGCAGTTCTTC.

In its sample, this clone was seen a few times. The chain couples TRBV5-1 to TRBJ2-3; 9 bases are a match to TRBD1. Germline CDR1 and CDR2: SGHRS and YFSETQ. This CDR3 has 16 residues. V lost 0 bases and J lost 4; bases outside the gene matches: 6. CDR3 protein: CASSLVTGQGADTQYF. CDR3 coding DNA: TGCGCCAGCAGCTTGGTCACGGGACAGGGAGCAGATACGCAGTATTTT.

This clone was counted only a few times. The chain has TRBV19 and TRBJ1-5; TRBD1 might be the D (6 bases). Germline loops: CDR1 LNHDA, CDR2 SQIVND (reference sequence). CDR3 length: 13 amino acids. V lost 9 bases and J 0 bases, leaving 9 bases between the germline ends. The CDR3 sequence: CASRTDSNQPQHF. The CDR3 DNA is TGTGCCAGCCGGACAGATAGCAATCAGCCCCAGCATTTT.

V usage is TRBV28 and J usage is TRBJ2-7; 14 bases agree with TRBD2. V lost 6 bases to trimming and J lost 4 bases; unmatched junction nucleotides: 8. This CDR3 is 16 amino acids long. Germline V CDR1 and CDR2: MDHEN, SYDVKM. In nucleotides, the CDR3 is TGTGCCAGCAGATCCGGACTAGCGGGAGGAAGATACGAGCAGTACTTC. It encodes CASRSGLAGGRYEQYF.

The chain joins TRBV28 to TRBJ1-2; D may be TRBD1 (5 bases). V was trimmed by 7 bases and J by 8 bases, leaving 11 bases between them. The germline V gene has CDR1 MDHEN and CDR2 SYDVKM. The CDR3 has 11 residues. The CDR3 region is CASTQEGGYTF. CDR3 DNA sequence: TGTGCCAGCACCCAAGAGGGGGGCTACACCTTC.

The DNA for the CDR3 is TGTGCCAGCAGTGGGGGTTTCGGCGTTTCCTACGAGCAGTACTTC. Its protein is CASSGGFGVSYEQYF. The genes are TRBV6-5 and TRBJ2-7; D tentatively fits TRBD1 or TRBD2 (5 bases each). The CDR3 totals 15 residues. The germline CDR1 and CDR2 sequences are MNHEY and SVGAGI. Trimming took off 5 bases at V and 1 base at J, with 15 bases between the two ends.

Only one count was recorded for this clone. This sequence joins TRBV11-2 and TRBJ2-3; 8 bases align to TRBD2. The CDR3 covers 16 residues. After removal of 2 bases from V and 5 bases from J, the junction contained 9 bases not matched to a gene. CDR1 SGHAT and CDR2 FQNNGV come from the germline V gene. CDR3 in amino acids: CASSLRRSGSRDTQYF. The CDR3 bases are TGTGCCAGCAGCTTACGCCGGAGCGGGAGCCGAGATACGCAGTATTTT.

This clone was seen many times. The CDR3 is CASSLDIAAGQAGELFF. CDR3 DNA: TGTGCCAGCAGCTTAGATATTGCGGCAGGGCAGGCCGGGGAGCTGTTTTTT. The V call is TRBV7-2, the J call TRBJ2-2; TRBD1 might be the D (5 bases). This CDR3 region has 17 residues. Germline-derived CDR1 and CDR2 are SGHTA and FQGNSA. V was pared by 1 base and J by 6 bases, with 18 bases between.

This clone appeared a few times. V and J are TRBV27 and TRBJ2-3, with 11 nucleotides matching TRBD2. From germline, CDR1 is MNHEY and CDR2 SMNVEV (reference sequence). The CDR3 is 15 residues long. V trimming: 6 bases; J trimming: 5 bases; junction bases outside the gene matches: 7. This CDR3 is CASRLSGRAKDTQYF. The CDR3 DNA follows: TGTGCCAGCAGACTTAGCGGGAGGGCCAAAGATACGCAGTATTTT.

The CDR3 DNA reads TGTGCCAGCGTCGGTGGGGACAGGTCTGGAAAACTGTTTTTT. Protein: CASVGGDRSGKLFF. The rearrangement links TRBV28 to TRBJ1-4; TRBD1 matches 8 bases. The ends lost 8 bases at V and 10 bases at J; junction bases unmatched: 12. This CDR3 is built from 14 residues. Germline V gene lookup returns CDR1 MDHEN and CDR2 SYDVKM.

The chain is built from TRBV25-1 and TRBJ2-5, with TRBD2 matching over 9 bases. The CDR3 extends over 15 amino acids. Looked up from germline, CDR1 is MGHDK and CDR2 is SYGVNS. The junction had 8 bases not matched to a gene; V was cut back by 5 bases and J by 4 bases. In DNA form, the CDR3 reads TGTGCCAGCAGTCCTTCGGGAGCGGGAGGAGAGACCCAGTACTTC. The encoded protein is CASSPSGAGGETQYF.

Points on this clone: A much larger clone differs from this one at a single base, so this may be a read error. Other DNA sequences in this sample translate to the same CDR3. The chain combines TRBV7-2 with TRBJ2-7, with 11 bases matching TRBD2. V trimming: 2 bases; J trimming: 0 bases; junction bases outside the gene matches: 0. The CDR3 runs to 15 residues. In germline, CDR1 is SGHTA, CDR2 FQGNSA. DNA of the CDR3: TGTGCCAGCAGCTTAACTAGCGGGAGCTCCTACGAGCAGTACTTC. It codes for CASSLTSGSSYEQYF.

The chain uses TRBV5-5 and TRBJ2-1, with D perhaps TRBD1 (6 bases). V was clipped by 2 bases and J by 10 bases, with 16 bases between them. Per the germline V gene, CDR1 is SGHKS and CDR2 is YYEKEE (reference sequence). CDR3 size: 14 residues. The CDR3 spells CASSLSTGHNEQFF. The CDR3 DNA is TGTGCCAGCAGCTTAAGTACAGGGCATAACGAGCAGTTCTTC.

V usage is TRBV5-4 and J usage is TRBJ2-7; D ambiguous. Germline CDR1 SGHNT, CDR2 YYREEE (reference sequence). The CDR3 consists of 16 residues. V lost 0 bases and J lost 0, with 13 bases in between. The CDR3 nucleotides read TGTGCCAGCAGCTTGGGTGGTTCTTTGAGCTCCTACGAGCAGTACTTC. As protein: CASSLGGSLSSYEQYF.

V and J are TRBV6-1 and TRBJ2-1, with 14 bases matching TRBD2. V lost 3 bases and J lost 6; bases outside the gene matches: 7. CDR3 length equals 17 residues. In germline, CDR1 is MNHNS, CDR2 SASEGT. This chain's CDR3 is CASSDQGLAGALNEQFF. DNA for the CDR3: TGTGCCAGCAGTGACCAGGGACTAGCGGGAGCACTCAATGAGCAGTTCTTC.

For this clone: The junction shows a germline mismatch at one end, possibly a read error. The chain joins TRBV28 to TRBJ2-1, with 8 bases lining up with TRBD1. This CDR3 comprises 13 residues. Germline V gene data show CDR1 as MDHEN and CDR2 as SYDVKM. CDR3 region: CASSTPGTGRILF. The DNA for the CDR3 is TGTGCCAGCAGCACACCCGGGACAGGACGCATTCTCTTC.

In DNA form, the CDR3 reads TGTGCCAGCAGTTACTGGCCGGGACAGGGGGCGTACGAGCAGTACTTC. Translating it yields CASSYWPGQGAYEQYF. The V gene is TRBV6-5, the J gene TRBJ2-7; TRBD1 agrees at 12 bases. Per germline, CDR1 MNHEY and CDR2 SVGAGI. Trimming at V came to 1 base and at J to 4 bases, leaving 5 bases not matched to a gene. The CDR3 has 16 amino acids.

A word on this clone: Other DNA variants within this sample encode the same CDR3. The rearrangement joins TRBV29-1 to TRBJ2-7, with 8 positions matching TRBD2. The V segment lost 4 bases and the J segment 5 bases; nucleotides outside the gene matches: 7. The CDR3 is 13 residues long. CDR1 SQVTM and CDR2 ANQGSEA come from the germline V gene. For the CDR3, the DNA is TGCAGCGTTGTCTTCGGGGGGGACCACGAGCAGTACTTC. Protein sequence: CSVVFGGDHEQYF.

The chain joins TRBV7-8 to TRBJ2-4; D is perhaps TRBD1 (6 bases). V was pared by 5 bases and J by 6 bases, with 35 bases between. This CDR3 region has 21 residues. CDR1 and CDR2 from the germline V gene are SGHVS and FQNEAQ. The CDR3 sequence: CASSLSRTITTGQSARNIQYF. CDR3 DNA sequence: TGTGCCAGCAGCCTTAGCCGCACCATAACAACCGGACAGTCGGCGAGAAACATTCAGTACTTC.

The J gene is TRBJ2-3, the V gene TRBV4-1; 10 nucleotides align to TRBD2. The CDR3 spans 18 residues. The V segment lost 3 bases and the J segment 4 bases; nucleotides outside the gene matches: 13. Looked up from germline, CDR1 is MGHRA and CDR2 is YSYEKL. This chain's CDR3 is CASSQRGLAGVSSDTQYF. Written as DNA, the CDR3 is TGCGCCAGCAGCCAGAGGGGTCTAGCGGGAGTAAGTTCAGATACGCAGTATTTT.

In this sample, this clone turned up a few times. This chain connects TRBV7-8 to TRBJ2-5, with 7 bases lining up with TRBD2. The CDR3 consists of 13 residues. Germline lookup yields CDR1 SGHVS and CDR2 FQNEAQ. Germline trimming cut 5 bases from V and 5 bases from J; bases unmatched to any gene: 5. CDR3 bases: TGTGCCAGCAGCACGTCTAGCGGCGAGACCCAGTACTTC. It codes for CASSTSSGETQYF.